This T cell receptor beta chain was sequenced during a study of shared clonotypes between healthy human individuals. Overall study context: CD8 memory received one plate per donor, CD8 naive two, CD4 memory three and CD4 naive three. Points from the study as a whole: The study found 4.5% to 6% of naive CD4 clonotypes shared across four donors. Rarefaction analysis demonstrated incomplete sorted-subset sequencing notwithstanding large depth.

A note on this clone: As yet, its antigen is unknown.

Trimming removed 6 bases from V and 8 bases from J; junction bases left unmatched: 3. Looked up from germline, CDR1 is LNHNV and CDR2 is YYDKDF (reference sequence). CDR3 length: 12 residues. Profiling relied on immunoSEQ multiplex PCR, and the TCRdb table lists in-frame clones only, not all of them. The sample has about 1.5 million clones, roughly 98% seen once. The chain recombines TRBV15 with TRBJ1-4, with 7 bases matching TRBD1. Sequenced input: naive CD4+ T cells sorted from blood. Stated subset: CD45RA+ positively selected. This clonotype originated in a man under 40 in good health. The CDR3 coding sequence is TGTGCCACCAGGGACAGGCGAGAAAAACTGTTTTTT. As protein: CATRDRREKLFF.